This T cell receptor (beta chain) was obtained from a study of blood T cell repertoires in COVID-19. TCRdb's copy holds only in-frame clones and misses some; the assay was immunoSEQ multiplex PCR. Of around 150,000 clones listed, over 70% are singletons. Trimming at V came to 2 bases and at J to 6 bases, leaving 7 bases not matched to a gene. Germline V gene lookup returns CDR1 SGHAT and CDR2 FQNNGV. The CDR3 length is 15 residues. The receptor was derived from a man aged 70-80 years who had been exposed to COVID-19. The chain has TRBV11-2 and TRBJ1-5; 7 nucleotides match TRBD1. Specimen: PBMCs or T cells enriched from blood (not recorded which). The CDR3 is CASSLNRGFVQPQHF. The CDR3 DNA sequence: TGTGCCAGCAGCTTAAACAGGGGCTTCGTTCAGCCCCAGCATTTT.